This T cell receptor (beta chain) was documented in a study of glioma-infiltrating T cells. Study results and limitations: Gliomas, especially low-grade, showed above-expected tissue-blood divergence; non-neoplastic patients showed below.

Germline V lookup: CDR1 MGHRA, CDR2 YSYEKL. This CDR3 comprises 15 residues. The iRepertoire nested amplicon-rescue multiplex PCR amplified TCR alpha and beta CDR3s from RNA. For one-step reverse transcription and amplification, roughly 85-450 ng of tissue mRNA or PBMC total RNA was used. A single record per CDR3 protein comes from TCRdb applying MiXCR to the multiplex PCR reads. The sample holds under 20,000 distinct CDR3 sequences, 58% seen once. Comment on this clonotype: Its antigen is not identified. A much more abundant neighbour one base away suggests this may be a read error.

The sequence derives from a human donor with low-grade glioma or glioblastoma, undergoing nonglioma brain surgery, or in good health (not recorded which). The chain recombines TRBV4-1 with TRBJ1-6; tentatively, D is TRBD1 (5 bases). The sample was glioma tissue, nonneoplastic brain tissue, or PBMCs (not recorded which). The CDR3 DNA reads as TGCGCCAGCAGCCAAGGTGAGACAGCAAATTCACCCGTCCACTTT. Protein: CASSQGETANSPVHF.